This paragraph reports one T cell receptor (beta chain). Germline CDR1 and CDR2: SGHRS and YFSETQ. Deletions cut 0 bases from V and 7 bases from J, with 5 bases between. CDR3 size: 12 residues. This sample was taken from a study of blood T cell repertoires in COVID-19. Assay used: immunoSEQ multiplex PCR; TCRdb lists only in-frame clones, some missing. The table shows some 370,000 clones, with around 90% occurring only once. The sample comprised peripheral blood. The chain recombines TRBV5-1 with TRBJ1-3; maybe TRBD1 (5 bases). The receptor comes from a man between 18 and 35 years old with active or convalescent COVID-19. CDR3 sequence reads: CASSLEGNTIYF. DNA for the CDR3: TGCGCCAGCAGCTTGGAGGGGAACACCATATATTTT.